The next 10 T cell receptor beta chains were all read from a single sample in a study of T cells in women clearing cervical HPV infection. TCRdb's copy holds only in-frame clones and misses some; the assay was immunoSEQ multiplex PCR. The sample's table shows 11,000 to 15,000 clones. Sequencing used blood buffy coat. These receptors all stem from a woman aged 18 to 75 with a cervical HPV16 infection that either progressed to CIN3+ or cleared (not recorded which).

CDR3 DNA (partial): TGTGCCAGCAGCTTGGCACCGGGGGGGGACACCGGGGAG. It specifies CASSLAPGGDTGE. The CDR3 in full is CASSLAPGGDTGELFF. The chain is built from TRBV5-4 and TRBJ2-2; TRBD2 matches 8 bases. The observed sequence ends 3 residues before the CDR3 terminus, with the missing tail filled in from the germline J gene. The CDR3 spans 16 residues. From germline, CDR1 is SGHNT and CDR2 YYREEE (reference sequence). The V segment lost 0 bases and the J segment 3 bases; nucleotides outside the gene matches: 4.

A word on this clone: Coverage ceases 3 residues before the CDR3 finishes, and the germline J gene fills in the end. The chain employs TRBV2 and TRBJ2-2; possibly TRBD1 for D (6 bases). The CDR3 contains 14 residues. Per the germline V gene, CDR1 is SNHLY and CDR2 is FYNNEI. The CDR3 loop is CASTQGTGANVLFF. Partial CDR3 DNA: TGTGCCAGCACTCAGGGGACCGGGGCCAACGTG.

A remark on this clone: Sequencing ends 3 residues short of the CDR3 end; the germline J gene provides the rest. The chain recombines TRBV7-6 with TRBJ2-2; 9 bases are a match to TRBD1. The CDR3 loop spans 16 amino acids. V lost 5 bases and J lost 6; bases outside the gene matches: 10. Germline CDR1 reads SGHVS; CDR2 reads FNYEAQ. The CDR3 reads CASSPPGTGNAGELFF. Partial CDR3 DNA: TGTGCCAGCAGCCCCCCGGGGACAGGGAATGCCGGGGAG.

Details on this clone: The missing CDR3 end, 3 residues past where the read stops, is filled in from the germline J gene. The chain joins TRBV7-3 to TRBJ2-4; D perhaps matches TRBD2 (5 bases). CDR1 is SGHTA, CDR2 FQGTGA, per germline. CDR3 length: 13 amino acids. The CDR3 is CASSLGPGEGQYF. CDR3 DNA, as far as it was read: TGTGCCAGCAGCTTAGGTCCCGGTGAGGGT.

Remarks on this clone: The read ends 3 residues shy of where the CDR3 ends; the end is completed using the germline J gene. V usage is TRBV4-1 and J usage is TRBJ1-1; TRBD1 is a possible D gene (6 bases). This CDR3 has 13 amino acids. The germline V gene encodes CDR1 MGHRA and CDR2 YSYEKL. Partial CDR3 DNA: TGCGCCAGCAGCCAAACCCCCGGGACAGAA. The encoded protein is CASSQTPGTE. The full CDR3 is CASSQTPGTEAFF.

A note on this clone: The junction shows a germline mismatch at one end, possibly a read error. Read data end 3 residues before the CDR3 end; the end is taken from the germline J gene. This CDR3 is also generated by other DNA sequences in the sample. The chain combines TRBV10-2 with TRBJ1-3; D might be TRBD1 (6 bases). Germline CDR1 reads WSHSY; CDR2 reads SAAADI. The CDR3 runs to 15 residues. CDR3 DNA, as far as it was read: TGCGCCAGAGAAACACAGGGACCGACCGGAAACACA. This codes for CARETQGPTGNT. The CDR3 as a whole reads CARETQGPTGNTIYF.

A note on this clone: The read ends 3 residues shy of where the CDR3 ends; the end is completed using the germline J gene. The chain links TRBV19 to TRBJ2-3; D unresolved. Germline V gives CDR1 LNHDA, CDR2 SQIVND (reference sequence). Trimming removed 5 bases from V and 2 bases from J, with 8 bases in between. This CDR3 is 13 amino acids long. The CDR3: CASSPLLTDTQYF. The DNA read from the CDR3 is TGTGCCAGTAGTCCCCTTCTCACAGATACG.

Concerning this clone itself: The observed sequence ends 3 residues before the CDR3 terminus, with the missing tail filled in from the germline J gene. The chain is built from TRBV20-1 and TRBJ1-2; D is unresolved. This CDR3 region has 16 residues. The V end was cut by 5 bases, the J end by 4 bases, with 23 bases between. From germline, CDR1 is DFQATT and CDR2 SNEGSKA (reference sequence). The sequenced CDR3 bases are TGCAGTGCTCACAAGGGCCCTACGAAATATATCTATGGC. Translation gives CSAHKGPTKYIYG. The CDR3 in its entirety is CSAHKGPTKYIYGYTF.

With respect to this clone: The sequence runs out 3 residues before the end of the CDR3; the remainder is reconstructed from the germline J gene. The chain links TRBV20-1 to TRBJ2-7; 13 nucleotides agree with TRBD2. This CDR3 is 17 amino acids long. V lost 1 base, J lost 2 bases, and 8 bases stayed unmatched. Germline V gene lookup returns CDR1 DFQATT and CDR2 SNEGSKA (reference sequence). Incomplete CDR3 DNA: TGCAGTGCTAGAGTACTAGCGGGGGGGCTTCGCCCCTACGAG. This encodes CSARVLAGGLRPYE. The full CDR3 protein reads CSARVLAGGLRPYEQYF.

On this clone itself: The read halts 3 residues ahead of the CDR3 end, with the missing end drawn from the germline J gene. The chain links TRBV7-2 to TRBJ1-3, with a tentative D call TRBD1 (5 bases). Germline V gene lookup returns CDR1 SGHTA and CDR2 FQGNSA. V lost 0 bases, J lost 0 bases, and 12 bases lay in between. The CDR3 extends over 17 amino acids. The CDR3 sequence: CASSLAQAGNSGNTIYF. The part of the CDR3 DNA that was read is TGTGCCAGCAGCTTAGCCCAAGCAGGGAACTCTGGAAACACC.